This T cell receptor (beta chain) was recorded in a study of regulatory T cells in long-lasting Graves disease (dated by TCRdb to the early 2020s). With regard to the full study: Persistent Graves' disease was defined as persistently positive TSH receptor autoantibodies together with antithyroid drug treatment for over 5 years. Peripheral blood TCR sequencing and RNA sequencing compared persistent Graves' disease patients with newly diagnosed Graves' disease patients. The study was registered as a clinical trial and conducted in China. A total of roughly 35 samples underwent TCR sequencing: some 13 from persistent and around 20 from newly diagnosed Graves' disease patients. Antithyroid drugs had been taken for approximately 9.5 years on average by persistent Graves' disease patients in the clinical cohort. General study outcomes and caveats: A larger number of public clonotypes was shared among persistent patients (around 3,000) than among newly diagnosed patients (around 890). Preferential use of TRBV28, TRBJ1-2 and TRBJ2-5 was observed in persistent disease, whereas TRBV20-1 and TRBJ2-1 were favored in newly diagnosed disease. As a limitation, the authors acknowledged that the small sample size may reduce accuracy. Because the primary lesion, thyroid tissue, could not be accessed, the study looked at peripheral blood alone. Compared with newly diagnosed patients, patients with persistent Graves' disease had lower TCR Shannon entropy and fewer highly expanded clones, which suggests clonal expansion. Only the TCR beta chain was sequenced and analyzed.

In the paper's terms, the time point label means: persistent/refractory GD, antithyroid drugs over 5 years with positive TRAb. For both TCR sequencing and RNA sequencing, RNA was extracted from PBMCs using TRIzol. The diagnosis of Graves' disease followed American Thyroid Association guidelines. Recruitment of patients was carried out at an endocrinology department in Xi'an, China. Each patient gave 7 to 9.5 milliliters of peripheral blood, collected in an EDTA anticoagulant tube. Ficoll Paque Plus density gradient separation was used to isolate PBMCs, and no additional T cell sorting was done. An Agilent 2100 Bioanalyzer and agarose gel were used to assess RNA quality, and a NanoDrop 2000 was used to measure RNA concentration. Receptor libraries were prepared by multiplex PCR. TCRdb names Illumina HiSeq 4000 as the instrument used. CDR3 regions were amplified by Arm-PCR with iRepertoire HTBI primers to construct TCR beta libraries. Before sequencing, the PCR products went through gel purification. The original methods were these. Gene usage analysis of CDR3 amino acid clonotypes relied on the 55 to 80 TRBV and 13 to 15 TRBJ segments identified across samples. Filtered high-quality paired reads were merged into contigs using COPE and FqMerger. BLAST was used to align contigs to IMGT TRBV, TRBD and TRBJ reference genes, and CDR3 was defined according to IMGT. Clonotypes above 0.1% frequency were classified as highly expanded clones. Repertoire diversity was measured by Shannon entropy, and V-J evenness by the Gini coefficient. A clonotype was considered public if more than one individual shared it. Using fastp trimming at Q25 and MiXCR clonotype assembly, TCRdb reanalyzed the public sequencing data and kept in-frame beta chains. A single entry per CDR3 protein holds the most common genes and DNA from its merged rows. None of the V and J calls come from the authors' own analysis; TCRdb made them. The sample table shows around 460,000 distinct CDR3 sequences, and about 20% are seen once. The ten largest clones represent under 15% of the sample.

A remark on this clonotype: The antigen it binds to is not known. Base qualities are missing; no much larger clone stands one base away.

Its CDR3 holds 13 amino acids, cysteine through phenylalanine. The read is trimmed to its CDR3 DNA, 39 bases read in frame from base 1. Via the germline V gene, CDR1 is SQVTM and CDR2 ANQGSEA. The junction carries 15 bases between V and J, which are trimmed by 4 bases and 6 bases respectively. The chain is assembled from TRBV29-1 and TRBJ1-1; no D gene call is confident. This clonotype was sampled from a female donor with Graves disease. The sequences come from peripheral blood mononuclear cells (PBMCs), collected when the disease was refractory, from a patient treated with antithyroid drugs. The DNA sequence reads TGCAGCGTTGGACTAAGACACGCCGCTGAAGCTTTCTTT. This translates into CSVGLRHAAEAFF.